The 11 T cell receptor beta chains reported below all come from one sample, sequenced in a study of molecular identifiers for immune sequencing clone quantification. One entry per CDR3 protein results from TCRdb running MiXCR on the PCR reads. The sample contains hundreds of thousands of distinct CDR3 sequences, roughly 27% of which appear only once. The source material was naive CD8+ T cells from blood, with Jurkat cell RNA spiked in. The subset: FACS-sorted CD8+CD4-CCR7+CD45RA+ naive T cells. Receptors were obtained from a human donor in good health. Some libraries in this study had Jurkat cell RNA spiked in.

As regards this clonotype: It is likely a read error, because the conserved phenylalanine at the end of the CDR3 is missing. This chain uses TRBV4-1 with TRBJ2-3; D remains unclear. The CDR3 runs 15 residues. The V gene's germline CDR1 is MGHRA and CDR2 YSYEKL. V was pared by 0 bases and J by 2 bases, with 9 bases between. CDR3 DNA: TGCGCCAGCAGCCAAGAAGGCCGGAACACAGATACGCAGTATTTA. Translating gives CASSQEGRNTDTQYL.

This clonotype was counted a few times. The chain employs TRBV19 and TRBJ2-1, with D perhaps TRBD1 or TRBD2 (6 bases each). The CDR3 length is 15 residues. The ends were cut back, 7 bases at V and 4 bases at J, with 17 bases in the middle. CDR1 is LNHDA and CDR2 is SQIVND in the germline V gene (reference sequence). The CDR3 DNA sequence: TGTGCCAGTACCTTAGACAGAGGGGGGTACAATGAGCAGTTCTTC. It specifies CASTLDRGGYNEQFF.

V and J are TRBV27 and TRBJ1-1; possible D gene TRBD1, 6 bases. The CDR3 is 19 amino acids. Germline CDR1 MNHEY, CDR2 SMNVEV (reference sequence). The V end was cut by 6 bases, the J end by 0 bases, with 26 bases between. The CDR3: CASRVYGLFGGAMNTEAFF. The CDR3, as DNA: TGTGCCAGCAGAGTTTATGGATTATTCGGGGGCGCGATGAACACTGAAGCTTTCTTT.

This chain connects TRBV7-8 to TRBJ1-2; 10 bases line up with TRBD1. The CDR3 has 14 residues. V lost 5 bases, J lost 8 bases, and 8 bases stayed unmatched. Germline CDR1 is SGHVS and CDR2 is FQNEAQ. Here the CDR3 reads CASSPGQGVLGYTF. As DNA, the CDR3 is TGTGCCAGCAGCCCCGGACAGGGGGTCCTAGGCTACACCTTC.

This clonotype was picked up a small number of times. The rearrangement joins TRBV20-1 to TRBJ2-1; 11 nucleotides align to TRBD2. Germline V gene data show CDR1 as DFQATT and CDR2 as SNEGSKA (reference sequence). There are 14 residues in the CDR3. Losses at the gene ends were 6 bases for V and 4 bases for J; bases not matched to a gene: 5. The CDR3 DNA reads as TGCAGTGCATCACTAGCGGGAGCGTACAATGAGCAGTTCTTC. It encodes CSASLAGAYNEQFF.

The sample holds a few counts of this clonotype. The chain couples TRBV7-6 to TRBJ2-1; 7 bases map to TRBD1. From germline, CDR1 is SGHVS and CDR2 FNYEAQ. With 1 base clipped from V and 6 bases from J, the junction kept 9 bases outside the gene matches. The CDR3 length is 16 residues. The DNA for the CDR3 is TGTGCCAGCAGCTTAGGCCAAGGGGGCATTCTCAATGAGCAGTTCTTC. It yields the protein CASSLGQGGILNEQFF.

For the CDR3, the DNA is TGCAGTGCTAGAGACGAGGGGATCTACGAGCAGTACTTC. It codes for CSARDEGIYEQYF. This chain links TRBV20-1 with TRBJ2-7; D could derive from TRBD1 or TRBD2 (5 bases each). With 0 bases removed from V and 3 bases from J, the gap between germline ends came to 9 bases. This CDR3 has 13 residues. CDR1 and CDR2 (germline): DFQATT, SNEGSKA (reference sequence).

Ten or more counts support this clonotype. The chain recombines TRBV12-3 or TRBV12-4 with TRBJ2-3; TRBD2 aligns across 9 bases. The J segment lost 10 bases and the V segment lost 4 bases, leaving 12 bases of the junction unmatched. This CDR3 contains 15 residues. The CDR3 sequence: CASSSAGGRDGPQYF. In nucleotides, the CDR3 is TGTGCCAGCAGTTCCGCGGGGGGGCGTGACGGTCCGCAGTATTTT.

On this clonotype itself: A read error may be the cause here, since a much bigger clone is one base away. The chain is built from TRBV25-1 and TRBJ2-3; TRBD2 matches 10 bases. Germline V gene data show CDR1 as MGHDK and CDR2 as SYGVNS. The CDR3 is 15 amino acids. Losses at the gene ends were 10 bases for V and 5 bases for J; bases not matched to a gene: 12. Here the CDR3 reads CATKLVAGGGDTQYF. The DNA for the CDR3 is TGTGCCACCAAGTTAGTAGCGGGAGGAGGAGATACGCAGTATTTT.

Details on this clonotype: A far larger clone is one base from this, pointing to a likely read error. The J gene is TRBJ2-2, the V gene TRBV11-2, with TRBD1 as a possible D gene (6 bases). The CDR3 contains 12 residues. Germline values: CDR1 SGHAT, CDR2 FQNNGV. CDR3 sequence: CASSPGAGELLF. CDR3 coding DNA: TGTGCCAGCAGCCCAGGGGCCGGGGAGCTGCTTTTT. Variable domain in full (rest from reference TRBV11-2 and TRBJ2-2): EAGVAQSPRYKIIEKRQSVAFWCNPISGHATLYWYQQILGQGPKLLIQFQNNGVVDDSQLPKDRFSAERLKGVDSTLKIQPAKLEDSAVYLCASSPGAGELLFGEGSRLTVL.

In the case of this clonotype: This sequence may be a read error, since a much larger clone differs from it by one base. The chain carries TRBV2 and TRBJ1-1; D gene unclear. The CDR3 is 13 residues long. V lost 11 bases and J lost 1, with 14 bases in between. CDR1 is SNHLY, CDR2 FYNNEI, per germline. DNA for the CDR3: TGTGCCGGCCGAGGTCCGGGGAACACTGAAGCTTTCTTT. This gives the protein CAGRGPGNTEAFF.